A single sample is the source of the 31 T cell receptor beta chains below, sequenced in a study of T cells after yellow fever vaccination. TCRdb independently ran MiXCR on the 5' RACE reads; one entry per CDR3 protein. Among more than 300,000 distinct CDR3 sequences listed, approximately 7% were seen once. Specimen: PBMCs, collected roughly 45 days after the first yellow fever vaccination. These receptors all stem from a man younger than 35 who received the YFV17D yellow fever vaccine.

This clonotype has ten or more counts. The chain links TRBV28 to TRBJ2-7, with 14 bases that match TRBD2. V lost 5 bases to trimming and J lost 7 bases; unmatched junction nucleotides: 7. Germline values: CDR1 MDHEN, CDR2 SYDVKM. This CDR3 has 15 residues. Here the CDR3 reads CASSRLAGGPGEQYV. Written as DNA, the CDR3 is TGTGCCAGCAGTCGACTAGCGGGGGGGCCGGGAGAGCAGTACGTC.

This clonotype appeared a few times. V and J are TRBV5-5 and TRBJ1-2; D is perhaps TRBD1 (5 bases). Germline values: CDR1 SGHKS, CDR2 YYEKEE (reference sequence). The V end was cut by 4 bases, the J end by 0 bases, with 16 bases between. This CDR3 is built from 16 residues. Here the CDR3 DNA reads TGTGCCAGCAGCCACATTAACAGGAAACCTAACTATGGCTACACCTTC. It codes for CASSHINRKPNYGYTF.

V usage is TRBV24-1 and J usage is TRBJ2-3; TRBD1 might be the D (6 bases). This CDR3 comprises 17 residues. Germline V gene sequence: CDR1 KGHDR, CDR2 SFDVKD. With 2 bases removed from V and 4 bases from J, the gap between germline ends came to 18 bases. The CDR3: CATSDWGTPSIPDTQYF. Here the CDR3 DNA reads TGTGCCACCAGTGATTGGGGGACACCTTCGATCCCAGATACGCAGTATTTT.

This clonotype appeared many times. This sequence joins TRBV4-2 and TRBJ1-6; TRBD1 is a possible D gene (5 bases). Germline V gene sequence: CDR1 LGHNA, CDR2 YNFKEQ. The CDR3 loop spans 16 amino acids. Trimming removed 0 bases from V and 10 bases from J, with 16 bases in between. In DNA form, the CDR3 reads TGTGCCAGCAGCCAAGATTTTCGGGGGAGCGGATCACCCCTCCACTTT. It encodes CASSQDFRGSGSPLHF.

This clonotype has at least ten counts. This chain joins TRBV14 and TRBJ2-2; D call uncertain. There are 14 residues in the CDR3. V lost 3 bases, J lost 4 bases, and 9 bases lay in between. Germline V gives CDR1 SGHDN, CDR2 FVKESK. The chain's CDR3 is CASSHRSRTGELFF. The CDR3 DNA follows: TGTGCCAGCAGCCATCGATCGCGCACCGGGGAGCTGTTTTTT.

This clonotype occurred many times. CDR3 sequence: CASSLLREQETQYF. Here the CDR3 DNA reads TGTGCCAGCAGCTTACTCAGGGAACAAGAGACCCAGTACTTC. The V gene is TRBV7-9, the J gene TRBJ2-5; D is possibly TRBD1 (5 bases). Deletions cut 2 bases from V and 2 bases from J, with 9 bases between. Germline V gene lookup returns CDR1 SEHNR and CDR2 FQNEAQ (reference sequence). This CDR3 has 14 amino acids.

This clonotype has a count of ten or more. The V and J genes are TRBV12-3 or TRBV12-4 and TRBJ2-3; D remains unclear. Trimming took off 8 bases at V and 1 base at J, with 10 bases between the two ends. This CDR3 comprises 13 residues. Written as DNA, the CDR3 is TGTGCCAGCTCAAGTCTACGCACAGATACGCAGTATTTT. This sequence encodes CASSSLRTDTQYF.

This clonotype was counted only a few times. The V gene is TRBV20-1, the J gene TRBJ2-1; 7 bases map to TRBD1. J was trimmed by 5 bases and V by 6 bases; bases with no gene match: 10. CDR1 is DFQATT and CDR2 is SNEGSKA in the germline V gene (reference sequence). The length of the CDR3 is 14 residues. As DNA, the CDR3 is TGCAGTGCCATGGACAGGATTGGGCACAATGAGCAGTTCTTC. Translated, it gives CSAMDRIGHNEQFF.

There are many counts of this clonotype. The chain recombines TRBV3-1 with TRBJ1-2; 8 nucleotides agree with TRBD1. After removal of 1 base from V and 4 bases from J, the junction contained 2 bases not matched to a gene. Germline CDR1 LGHDT, CDR2 YNNKEL (reference sequence). The CDR3 spans 14 residues. In nucleotides, the CDR3 is TGTGCCAGCAGCCAAGCTACAGGGGGCTATGGCTACACCTTC. It is translated as CASSQATGGYGYTF.

This clonotype has a handful of counts. This chain joins TRBV5-1 and TRBJ2-7; TRBD1 matches at 10 bases. From germline, CDR1 is SGHRS and CDR2 YFSETQ. The length of the CDR3 is 13 residues. J lost 6 bases, V lost 4 bases, and 4 bases had no gene match. DNA for the CDR3: TGCGCCAGCAGCGGACAGGGGGTCGGCGAGCAGTACTTC. It yields the protein CASSGQGVGEQYF.

The chain recombines TRBV6-4 with TRBJ1-5; D is perhaps TRBD1 (6 bases). V dropped 3 bases and J dropped 1 base, with 13 bases sitting between them. Germline CDR1 MRHNA, CDR2 SNTAGT. There are 16 residues in the CDR3. In DNA form, the CDR3 reads TGTGCCAGCAGTGATAAGACAGGCTGGAGCAATCAGCCCCAGCATTTT. This gives the protein CASSDKTGWSNQPQHF.

This clonotype has a count of ten or more. J is TRBJ2-5 and V is TRBV5-1; D not certain. In germline, CDR1 is SGHRS, CDR2 YFSETQ. V lost 2 bases, J lost 2 bases, and 13 bases lay in between. This CDR3 has 15 amino acids. This CDR3 is CASSLRGPGQETQYF. The CDR3 nucleotides read TGCGCCAGCAGCTTACGTGGGCCCGGTCAAGAGACCCAGTACTTC.

The sample holds a few counts of this clonotype. The chain has TRBV20-1 and TRBJ2-7; 8 bases fit TRBD1. The CDR3 contains 16 residues. The V segment lost 0 bases and the J segment 2 bases; nucleotides outside the gene matches: 9. CDR1 and CDR2 from the germline V gene are DFQATT and SNEGSKA (reference sequence). The CDR3: CSARDPRTGNPYEQYV. The CDR3 DNA reads TGCAGTGCTAGAGATCCTCGGACAGGGAACCCCTACGAGCAGTACGTC.

This clonotype was recorded a few times. The CDR3: CASSLERGPGNTIYF. CDR3 in DNA: TGTGCCAGCAGCTTAGAAAGGGGGCCTGGAAACACCATATATTTT. The V and J genes are TRBV7-8 and TRBJ1-3, with 7 bases identical to TRBD1. The CDR3 sequence is 15 residues long. Germline CDR1 is SGHVS and CDR2 is FQNEAQ. V lost 1 base to trimming and J lost 2 bases; unmatched junction nucleotides: 2.

This clonotype was found a few times. This chain connects TRBV28 to TRBJ2-7; D perhaps matches TRBD1 (5 bases). The CDR3 runs to 14 residues. V lost 7 bases, J lost 0 bases, and 13 bases lay in between. Germline V gene data show CDR1 as MDHEN and CDR2 as SYDVKM. Here the CDR3 reads CASTGHPFSYEQYF. The CDR3 nucleotides are TGTGCCAGCACTGGACACCCGTTCTCCTACGAGCAGTACTTC.

This clonotype came up a few times. The chain has TRBV9 and TRBJ2-3, with D tentatively TRBD1 or TRBD2 (5 bases each). Between the trimmed V and J ends, which lost 1 base and 2 bases, there was a span of 8 bases. The CDR3 is 14 amino acids. Germline V lookup: CDR1 SGDLS, CDR2 YYNGEE. The CDR3 bases are TGTGCCAGCAGCGTAATCGGGGCCACAGATACGCAGTATTTT. It yields the protein CASSVIGATDTQYF.

The chain joins TRBV15 to TRBJ2-7; 7 nucleotides match TRBD1. The V gene's germline CDR1 is LNHNV and CDR2 YYDKDF (reference sequence). V lost 0 bases to trimming and J lost 3 bases; unmatched junction nucleotides: 11. The CDR3 runs to 17 residues. The CDR3 DNA follows: TGTGCCACCAGCAGAGATCAACTGGGTACAGGGGACTACGAGCAGTACTTC. This gives the protein CATSRDQLGTGDYEQYF.

This clonotype has just a few counts. The chain has TRBV4-3 and TRBJ1-2; D is unclear. Germline V gene lookup returns CDR1 LGHNA and CDR2 YSLEER. The CDR3 has 15 amino acids. With 1 base removed from V and 4 bases from J, the gap between germline ends came to 13 bases. The CDR3 reads CASSQASPGSYGYTF. CDR3 bases: TGCGCCAGCAGCCAAGCATCTCCCGGGTCCTATGGCTACACCTTC.

The chain carries TRBV18 and TRBJ2-3; TRBD2 agrees at 9 bases. Trimming at V came to 4 bases and at J to 0 bases, leaving 11 bases not matched to a gene. Germline CDR1 reads KGHSH; CDR2 reads LQKENI. There are 18 residues in the CDR3. The CDR3 is CASSLPGLASTSTDTQYF. CDR3 coding DNA: TGTGCCAGCTCACTTCCTGGACTAGCGAGTACTAGCACAGATACGCAGTATTTT.

The genes are TRBV15 and TRBJ2-1, with 7 bases lining up with TRBD2. Germline-derived CDR1 and CDR2 are LNHNV and YYDKDF (reference sequence). Trimming cost V 7 bases and J 3 bases; bases outside gene matches: 9. The CDR3 spans 15 residues. The CDR3 DNA is TGTGCCACCAAGGAGAGTGCGGGGGTCTACAATGAGCAGTTCTTC. Encoded protein: CATKESAGVYNEQFF. The full variable domain, completed using reference TRBV15 and TRBJ2-1, is DAMVIQNPRYQVTQFGKPVTLSCSQTLNHNVMYWYQQKSSQAPKLLFHYYDKDFNNEADTPDNFQSRRPNTSFCFLDIRSPGLGDTAMYLCATKESAGVYNEQFFGPGTRLTVL.

At least ten counts were recorded for this clonotype. The chain is built from TRBV29-1 and TRBJ2-5; D unclear. The length of the CDR3 is 13 residues. Germline loops: CDR1 SQVTM, CDR2 ANQGSEA. Trimming pared 7 bases from V and 5 bases from J, leaving 17 bases between. The CDR3 is CSAPSGAWETQYF. The DNA of the CDR3 is TGCAGCGCCCCGTCTGGTGCCTGGGAGACCCAGTACTTC. The complete variable domain, with remaining parts taken from reference TRBV29-1 and TRBJ2-5, reads SAVISQKPSRDICQRGTSLTIQCQVDSQVTMMFWYRQQPGQSLTLIATANQGSEATYESGFVIDKFPISRPNLTFSTLTVSNMSPEDSSIYLCSAPSGAWETQYFGPGTRLLVL.

Details on this clonotype: This likely comes from a read error, as the CDR3 has no conserved phenylalanine or tryptophan at its end. This chain links TRBV20-1 with TRBJ2-3; TRBD2 matches at 8 bases. CDR1 is DFQATT and CDR2 is SNEGSKA in the germline V gene (reference sequence). The CDR3 length is 16 residues. The V gene end was trimmed by 1 base and the J gene end by 2 bases; junction bases not matched to a gene: 8. CDR3 residues: CSARVVGGGYTDTQYL. The DNA of the CDR3 is TGCAGTGCTAGAGTGGTAGGCGGGGGGTACACAGATACGCAGTATCTT.

This clonotype has a count of ten or more. The chain uses TRBV7-2 and TRBJ1-1; D may be TRBD1 (6 bases). The CDR3 has 15 residues. Germline lookup yields CDR1 SGHTA and CDR2 FQGNSA. Trimming removed 5 bases at V and 4 bases at J, with 17 bases between. Written as DNA, the CDR3 is TGTGCCAGCAGCCTGATTGGGGGCCCGGGCACTGAAGCTTTCTTT. Its translation is CASSLIGGPGTEAFF.

This clonotype came up a few times. This chain uses TRBV5-1 with TRBJ1-2; a possible D gene is TRBD1 (5 bases). Looked up from germline, CDR1 is SGHRS and CDR2 is YFSETQ. This CDR3 has 13 residues. The V end was cut by 6 bases, the J end by 4 bases, with 13 bases between. The CDR3 loop reads CASTLGAGYGYTF. DNA of the CDR3: TGCGCCAGCACTCTAGGGGCCGGCTATGGCTACACCTTC.

There are a few counts of this clonotype. The V and J genes are TRBV6-1 and TRBJ1-1; D gene uncertain. Between the trimmed V and J ends, which lost 7 bases and 5 bases, there was a span of 14 bases. CDR1 and CDR2 from the germline V gene are MNHNS and SASEGT. The CDR3 contains 13 residues. CDR3 protein: CASTEALGTEAFF. CDR3 bases: TGTGCCAGCACCGAAGCGCTGGGGACTGAAGCTTTCTTT.

V is TRBV7-9 and J is TRBJ1-3; unclear D gene. V lost 5 bases to trimming and J lost 3 bases, with 2 bases between them. The CDR3 loop spans 11 amino acids. Germline V gives CDR1 SEHNR, CDR2 FQNEAQ (reference sequence). DNA for the CDR3: TGTGCCAGCAGCCGTGGAAACACCATATATTTT. Residues: CASSRGNTIYF.

The chain joins TRBV11-2 to TRBJ2-5; possible D gene TRBD1, 7 bases. CDR1 SGHAT and CDR2 FQNNGV come from the germline V gene. The CDR3 spans 16 residues. V lost 1 base and J 2 bases, leaving 14 bases between the germline ends. The CDR3 region is CASSLVAGQTQETQYF. The CDR3 bases are TGTGCCAGCAGCTTAGTTGCGGGACAGACTCAAGAGACCCAGTACTTC.

This chain links TRBV7-2 with TRBJ2-3, with TRBD2 matching 7 bases. The CDR3 covers 15 residues. The V segment lost 1 base and the J segment 0 bases; nucleotides outside the gene matches: 1. Germline values: CDR1 SGHTA, CDR2 FQGNSA. CDR3 sequence: CASSLVRESTDTQYF. In DNA, the CDR3 is TGTGCCAGCAGCTTAGTGCGGGAGAGCACAGATACGCAGTATTTT.

The chain recombines TRBV6-1 with TRBJ2-3, with D perhaps matching TRBD2 (7 bases). Germline lookup yields CDR1 MNHNS and CDR2 SASEGT. V was cut by 7 bases and J by 4 bases, with 12 bases left in between. The CDR3 length is 13 residues. CDR3 loop: CASTWGGADTQYF. CDR3 sequence (DNA): TGTGCCAGCACCTGGGGGGGCGCAGATACGCAGTATTTT.

This clonotype turned up a few times. The rearrangement links TRBV18 to TRBJ2-7; TRBD1 agrees at 10 bases. Looked up from germline, CDR1 is KGHSH and CDR2 is LQKENI. The CDR3 is 13 residues long. V gave up 5 bases and J gave up 5 bases; unmatched junction bases: 3. This CDR3 reads CASSSGTGDEQYF. In nucleotides, the CDR3 is TGTGCCAGCTCATCTGGGACAGGGGACGAGCAGTACTTC.

This clonotype was picked up many times. J is TRBJ2-5 and V is TRBV6-2 or TRBV6-3; no firm D call. Trimming took 0 bases from V and 5 from J, leaving 10 bases between them. This CDR3 region has 14 residues. Germline-derived CDR1 and CDR2 are MNHEY and SVGEGT. The DNA of the CDR3 is TGTGCCAGCAGTTACTCCGCGGTTCGGGAGACCCAGTACTTC. Protein product: CASSYSAVRETQYF.